Listed below are T cell receptor beta chains from one sample, sequenced in a study of blood T cell repertoires in COVID-19. Assay used: immunoSEQ multiplex PCR; TCRdb lists only in-frame clones, some missing. The table includes around 150,000 clones, roughly 80% detected once. The sequencing sample was made of peripheral blood. The receptors were gathered from an older woman with acute or convalescent COVID-19. Both conserved end residues are trimmed from each CDR3. Fields, in order: V gene, J gene, clone size, CDR3 protein. Clone size, where shown, is once, few, many, or a class for clones that have expanded.

V gene: TRBV18; J gene: TRBJ2-1; clone size: .; CDR3 protein: ASSPSQGRSYNEQF
V gene: TRBV4-1; J gene: TRBJ1-5; clone size: .; CDR3 protein: ASSPRGGEGQPQH
V gene: TRBV2; J gene: TRBJ2-1; clone size: once; CDR3 protein: ASSERSPGAHSYNEQF
V gene: TRBV11-2; J gene: TRBJ2-3; clone size: .; CDR3 protein: ASSRGYTDTQY
V gene: TRBV3-1/TRBV3-2; J gene: TRBJ2-7; clone size: .; CDR3 protein: ASSAGVAWQY
V gene: TRBV7-9; J gene: TRBJ1-1; clone size: .; CDR3 protein: ASSLEQGVGTEAF
V gene: TRBV19; J gene: TRBJ2-4; clone size: few; CDR3 protein: ASQSQGRSGIQY
V gene: TRBV9; J gene: TRBJ2-1; clone size: .; CDR3 protein: ASCLASGGNEQF
V gene: TRBV9; J gene: TRBJ2-5; clone size: .; CDR3 protein: ASSATRTGVRKETQY
V gene: TRBV19; J gene: TRBJ2-2; clone size: .; CDR3 protein: ASTRVTNAGELF
V gene: TRBV21-1; J gene: TRBJ2-2; clone size: .; CDR3 protein: ASSNPATSGRPRTGELF
V gene: TRBV5-1; J gene: TRBJ2-2; clone size: .; CDR3 protein: ASTGGTVEGTGELF
V gene: TRBV9; J gene: TRBJ1-4; clone size: few; CDR3 protein: ASSAQDGYEKLF
V gene: TRBV3-1/TRBV3-2; J gene: TRBJ1-5; clone size: .; CDR3 protein: ASSQSPGQGINQPQH
V gene: TRBV11-2; J gene: TRBJ2-5; clone size: .; CDR3 protein: ASSNDRGETQY
V gene: TRBV29-1; J gene: TRBJ1-1; clone size: .; CDR3 protein: SVEHKLGSTEAF
V gene: TRBV7-3; J gene: TRBJ1-5; clone size: .; CDR3 protein: ASSPGANQPQH
V gene: TRBV7-3; J gene: TRBJ2-1; clone size: once; CDR3 protein: ASSPDTSNEQF
V gene: TRBV7-2; J gene: TRBJ1-2; clone size: .; CDR3 protein: ASSLDGGFGYGYT
V gene: TRBV4-3; J gene: TRBJ1-2; clone size: .; CDR3 protein: ASSQDWAGRDYGYT
V gene: TRBV12-3/TRBV12-4; J gene: TRBJ1-5; clone size: .; CDR3 protein: ASSFGVDQPQH
V gene: TRBV5-4; J gene: TRBJ1-5; clone size: once; CDR3 protein: ASSLGPDRGTSVEH
V gene: TRBV24-1; J gene: TRBJ1-1; clone size: .; CDR3 protein: ATSGQGQGNTEAF
V gene: TRBV7-9; J gene: TRBJ1-2; clone size: .; CDR3 protein: ASSREQSYGYT
V gene: TRBV27; J gene: TRBJ2-7; clone size: .; CDR3 protein: ASSLGGTSYEQY
V gene: TRBV2; J gene: TRBJ1-5; clone size: .; CDR3 protein: ASSNQGAQH
V gene: TRBV6-6; J gene: TRBJ1-3; clone size: .; CDR3 protein: ASSYSVGGRDTIY
V gene: TRBV5-1; J gene: TRBJ2-3; clone size: .; CDR3 protein: ASSLGYYRGTDTQY
V gene: TRBV5-4; J gene: TRBJ2-5; clone size: .; CDR3 protein: ASSVPSGKETQY
V gene: TRBV5-1; J gene: TRBJ2-3; clone size: .; CDR3 protein: ASSLGLAGDTQY
V gene: TRBV5-4; J gene: TRBJ1-6; clone size: .; CDR3 protein: ASSSRLHNSPLH
V gene: TRBV14; J gene: TRBJ2-7; clone size: .; CDR3 protein: ASSQAQQGAKGKQY
V gene: TRBV7-9; J gene: TRBJ1-4; clone size: once; CDR3 protein: ASSYHLEGEKLF
V gene: TRBV21-1; J gene: TRBJ2-7; clone size: .; CDR3 protein: ASCDGTETPYSYEQY
V gene: TRBV14; J gene: TRBJ1-1; clone size: .; CDR3 protein: ASSQAPQGSAEAF
V gene: TRBV3-1/TRBV3-2; J gene: TRBJ1-2; clone size: .; CDR3 protein: ASSLRQGTLNGGYT
V gene: TRBV28; J gene: TRBJ2-3; clone size: .; CDR3 protein: ASSSPRGVPSTDTQY
V gene: TRBV5-1; J gene: TRBJ1-5; clone size: .; CDR3 protein: ASSLVAGNQPQH
V gene: TRBV27; J gene: TRBJ2-1; clone size: .; CDR3 protein: ASSTSGSSSYNEQF
V gene: TRBV7-9; J gene: TRBJ1-2; clone size: .; CDR3 protein: ASSQDRGDGYT
V gene: TRBV7-9; J gene: TRBJ1-2; clone size: .; CDR3 protein: ASSLLGASGYT
V gene: TRBV5-1; J gene: TRBJ2-3; clone size: once; CDR3 protein: ASSVDGISTDTQY